The present T cell receptor (beta chain) was sequenced within a study of blood T cell repertoires in COVID-19. Study-level information: T cells, B-cell-depleted T cells, or PBMCs supplied cDNA or gDNA.

The CDR3 is 16 residues long. V shed 1 base and J shed 5 bases, with 12 bases lying between them. The germline V gene has CDR1 SGHVS and CDR2 FQNEAQ. Here immunoSEQ multiplex PCR was the method, and the copy in TCRdb shows in-frame clones only, minus some. Seen here are 90,000 or so clones, less than 85% observed once, and the top ten hold about an eighth. The sequence was collected from a human donor in a cohort sampled during active COVID-19. The sequenced material came from peripheral blood. The chain links TRBV7-8 to TRBJ1-6; TRBD1 is a possible D gene (5 bases). CDR3 nucleotide sequence: TGTGCCAGCAGCTTAGTCAGGGTCACGAATAATTCACCCCTCCACTTT. Its protein is CASSLVRVTNNSPLHF.